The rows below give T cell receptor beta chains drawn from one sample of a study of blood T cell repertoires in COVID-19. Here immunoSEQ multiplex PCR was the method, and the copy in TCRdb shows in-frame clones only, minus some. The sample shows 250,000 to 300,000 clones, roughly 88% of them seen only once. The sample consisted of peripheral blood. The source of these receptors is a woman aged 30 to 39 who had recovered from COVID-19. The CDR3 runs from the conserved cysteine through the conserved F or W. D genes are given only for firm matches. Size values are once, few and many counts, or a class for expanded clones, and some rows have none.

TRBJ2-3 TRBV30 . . CAWSILASTDTQYF TGTGCCTGGAGTATCCTAGCTTCGACAGATACGCAGTATTTT
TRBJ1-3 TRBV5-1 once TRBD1 CASSPEATGVGNTIYF TGCGCCAGCAGCCCGGAGGCGACAGGGGTTGGAAACACCATATATTTT
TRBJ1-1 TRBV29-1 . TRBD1 CSGLRTGGTEAFF TGCAGCGGGCTTAGGACAGGGGGCACTGAAGCTTTCTTT
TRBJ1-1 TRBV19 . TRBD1 CASRVAGGRTEAFF TGTGCCAGTAGGGTTGCAGGGGGCAGGACTGAAGCTTTCTTT
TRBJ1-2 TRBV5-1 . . CASSLDGCYGYTF TGCGCCAGCAGCTTGGATGGCTGCTATGGCTACACCTTC
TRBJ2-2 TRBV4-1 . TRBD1 CASSQVRDRAARNTGELFF TGCGCCAGCAGCCAAGTGAGGGACAGGGCTGCTCGAAACACCGGGGAGCTGTTTTTT
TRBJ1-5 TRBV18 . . CASSPTPEGQPQHF TGTGCCAGCTCACCAACACCCGAGGGTCAGCCCCAGCATTTT
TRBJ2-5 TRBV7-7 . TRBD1 CASSSGQYYQETQYF TGTGCCAGCAGCTCGGGACAGTACTACCAAGAGACCCAGTACTTC
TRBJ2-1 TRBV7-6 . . CASSLALGGVANEQFF TGTGCCAGCAGCTTAGCGCTTGGCGGGGTCGCGAATGAGCAGTTCTTC
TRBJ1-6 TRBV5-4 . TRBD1 CASSLDAGDRAEHF TGTGCCAGCAGCTTGGACGCTGGGGACAGGGCTGAACACTTT
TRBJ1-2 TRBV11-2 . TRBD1 CASRKGQGNHYGYTF TGTGCCAGCAGAAAGGGACAGGGGAATCACTATGGCTACACCTTC
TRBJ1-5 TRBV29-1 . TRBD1 CSVRQGREPQHF TGCAGCGTTCGACAGGGAAGAGAGCCCCAGCATTTT
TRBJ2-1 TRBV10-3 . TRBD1 CAISSGTDYNEQFF TGTGCCATCAGCTCCGGGACAGATTACAATGAGCAGTTCTTC
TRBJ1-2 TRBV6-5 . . CASSLWTVQNYGYTF TGTGCCAGCAGTCTTTGGACAGTACAAAACTATGGCTACACCTTC
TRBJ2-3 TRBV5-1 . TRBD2 CASTMTSGTDTQYF TGCGCCAGCACCATGACTAGCGGCACAGATACGCAGTATTTT
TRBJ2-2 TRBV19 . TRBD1 CASSIWTGPTGGELFF TGTGCCAGTAGTATTTGGACAGGGCCGACAGGGGGGGAGCTGTTTTTT
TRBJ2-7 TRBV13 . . CASSPPGGRYEQYF TGTGCCAGCAGCCCCCCCGGGGGACGCTACGAGCAGTACTTC
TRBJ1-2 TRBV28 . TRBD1 CASKDRRWGYTF TGTGCCAGCAAGGACAGGCGCTGGGGCTACACCTTC
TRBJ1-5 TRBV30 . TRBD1 CAWSETGGGNQPQHF TGTGCCTGGAGTGAAACAGGGGGCGGCAATCAGCCCCAGCATTTT
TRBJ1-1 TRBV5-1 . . CASSLAVGPEAFF TGCGCCAGCAGCTTGGCCGTGGGGCCTGAAGCTTTCTTT
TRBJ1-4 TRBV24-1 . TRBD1 CATSDPTQGIGEKLFF TGTGCCACCAGTGATCCCACACAGGGGATCGGGGAAAAACTGTTTTTT
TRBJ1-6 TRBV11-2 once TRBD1 CASSLEAGGGSPLHF TGTGCCAGCAGCTTAGAGGCAGGGGGCGGTTCACCCCTCCACTTT
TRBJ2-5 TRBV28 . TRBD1 CASRSSGQHFETQYF TGTGCCAGCAGATCCTCGGGACAGCACTTTGAGACCCAGTACTTC
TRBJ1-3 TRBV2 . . CASSDGWGGRSGNTIYF TGTGCCAGCAGTGATGGTTGGGGGGGCCGGTCTGGAAACACCATATATTTT
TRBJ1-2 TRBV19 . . CASSINTEYGYTF TGTGCCAGTAGTATTAACACCGAATATGGCTACACCTTC
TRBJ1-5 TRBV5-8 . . CASTLGGLRPQHF TGTGCCAGCACTTTGGGGGGTCTACGGCCCCAGCATTTT
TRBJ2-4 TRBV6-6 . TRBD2 CASNVAGGQNIQYF TGTGCCAGCAACGTAGCGGGGGGCCAAAACATTCAGTACTTC
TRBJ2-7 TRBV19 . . CASSSDSYEQYF TGTGCCAGTAGTAGTGACAGCTACGAGCAGTACTTC
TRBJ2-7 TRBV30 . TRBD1 CACRAGTGVPYEQYF TGTGCCTGTAGAGCCGGGACAGGCGTTCCCTACGAGCAGTACTTC
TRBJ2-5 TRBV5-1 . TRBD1 CASSIGTEETQYF TGCGCCAGCAGCATCGGGACAGAAGAGACCCAGTACTTC
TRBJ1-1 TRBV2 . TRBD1 CASNDRGIFTEAFF TGTGCCAGCAACGACAGGGGGATTTTCACTGAAGCTTTCTTT
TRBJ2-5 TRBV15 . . CATSRPIGGGWQTQYF TGTGCCACCAGCAGGCCCATTGGGGGCGGATGGCAGACCCAGTACTTC
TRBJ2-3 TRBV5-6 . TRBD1 CASSRNPLGQGFETDTQYF TGTGCCAGCAGCCGAAACCCGTTAGGACAGGGATTTGAGACAGATACGCAGTATTTT
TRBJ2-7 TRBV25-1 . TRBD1 CASSPHGTVPYEQYF TGTGCCAGCAGTCCGCACGGGACAGTCCCCTACGAGCAGTACTTC
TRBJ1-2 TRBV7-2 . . CASSRSTVPGRYGYTF TGTGCCAGCAGCCGTTCGACAGTCCCAGGGCGCTATGGCTACACCTTC
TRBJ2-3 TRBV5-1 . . CASSIQTGYTDTQYF TGCGCCAGCAGCATCCAAACAGGTTACACAGATACGCAGTATTTT
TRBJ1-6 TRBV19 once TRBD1 CASSRRTGSTNSPLHF TGTGCCAGTAGTAGGAGGACAGGGTCCACTAATTCACCCCTCCACTTT
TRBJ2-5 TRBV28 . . CASGPRAVGGETQYF TGTGCCAGCGGCCCTCGGGCGGTTGGAGGGGAGACCCAGTACTTC
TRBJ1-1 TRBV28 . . CASSLTTPHTEAFF TGTGCCAGCAGTTTGACAACCCCTCACACTGAAGCTTTCTTT
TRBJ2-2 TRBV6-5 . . CASRTDRRRELFF TGTGCCAGCAGGACCGACCGGCGGCGGGAGCTGTTTTTT
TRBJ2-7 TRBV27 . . CASSLVGAPYEQYF TGTGCCAGCAGTTTAGTGGGGGCGCCTTACGAGCAGTACTTC
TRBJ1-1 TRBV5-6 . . CASSFQGRETTEAFF TGTGCCAGCAGCTTTCAGGGGAGGGAGACCACTGAAGCTTTCTTT
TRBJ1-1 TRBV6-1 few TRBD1 CASSGDRGRVDTEAFF TGTGCCAGCAGTGGGGACAGGGGACGAGTAGACACTGAAGCTTTCTTT
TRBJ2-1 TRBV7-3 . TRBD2 CASSPYPSSGGAYNEQFF TGTGCCAGCAGCCCCTATCCGAGTAGCGGGGGGGCCTACAATGAGCAGTTCTTC
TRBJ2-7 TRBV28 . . CASSFSFAGSYEQYF TGTGCCAGCAGTTTTTCTTTCGCAGGCTCCTACGAGCAGTACTTC
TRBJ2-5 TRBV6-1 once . CASSEGGAQMETQYF TGTGCCAGCAGTGAGGGGGGGGCGCAGATGGAGACCCAGTACTTC
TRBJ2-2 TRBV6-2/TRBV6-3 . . CASSLGEARGGELFF TGTGCCAGCAGCCTCGGGGAGGCACGAGGCGGGGAGCTGTTTTTT